This TCR beta chain was identified in a study of blood T cell repertoires in COVID-19. Across the study: Donors in the United States, Italy and Spain gave samples during acute or convalescent COVID-19. In each case, the material was cDNA or gDNA derived from T cells, B-cell-depleted T cells, or PBMCs.

Sequenced by immunoSEQ multiplex PCR; TCRdb stores in-frame clones only, minus some. The sample has fewer than 200,000 clones, over 75% seen once; the top ten hold 9.8%. Germline values: CDR1 MNHEY, CDR2 SVGEGT. The CDR3 runs 16 residues. The J segment lost 1 base and the V segment lost 2 bases, leaving 7 bases of the junction unmatched. The chain uses TRBV6-2 or TRBV6-3 and TRBJ2-5; 7 bases align to TRBD1. Source material: peripheral blood. The receptor's source is a woman older than 75 with acute or convalescent COVID-19. The CDR3: CASSYPPGQAQETQYF. CDR3 sequence (DNA): TGTGCCAGCAGTTACCCCCCTGGACAGGCCCAAGAGACCCAGTACTTC.